The clone carrying this T cell receptor (beta chain) was recorded only once. This sample is part of a study of human T cells and chemical hapten exposure. Study overall: Skin on the upper inner arm, 2 cm by 2 cm in size, was sensitized with 2% DPC. Per-sample TCR yield variability stemmed mainly from small pooled library volume differences.

The length of the CDR3 is 14 residues. V trimming: 0 bases; J trimming: 3 bases; junction bases outside the gene matches: 1. In germline, CDR1 is SGHTA, CDR2 FQGNSA. Time point described: patch test 2, 6 weeks after DPC sensitization. Treatment: therapeutic diphenylcyclopropenone sensitization with weekly scalp DPC. Unique molecular identifiers were attached to individual cDNA molecules during library preparation. TCRdb independently ran MiXCR on the RACE reads; one entry per CDR3 protein. The sample lists 350,000 to 400,000 distinct CDR3 sequences, around 6% occurring once. This chain connects TRBV7-2 to TRBJ2-7, with 8 bases lining up with TRBD1. This TCR derives from a woman younger than 30 with alopecia areata. Some clones in this sample may be carry-over from other donors' samples. The sample consisted of whole blood, taken in connection with sensitization to the hapten diphenylcyclopropenone (DPC). The CDR3 DNA sequence: TGTGCCAGCAGCTTAGCCGGACAGGGCTACGAGCAGTACTTC. It specifies CASSLAGQGYEQYF.